The 15 T cell receptor beta chains presented below share a single source sample, sequenced in a study of blood T cell repertoires in COVID-19. TCRdb's copy holds only in-frame clones and misses some; the assay was immunoSEQ multiplex PCR. The top ten hold about 1.5% of the sample, which has more than 45,000 clones, about nine tenths seen once. Sequencing was carried out using peripheral blood. These receptors came from a man in his sixties with acute or convalescent COVID-19.

This chain connects TRBV30 to TRBJ2-7; TRBD2 might be the D (5 bases). Trimming removed 3 bases from V and 2 bases from J, with 17 bases in between. The germline V gene has CDR1 GTSNPN and CDR2 SVGIG (reference sequence). The CDR3 extends over 15 amino acids. The CDR3 bases are TGTGCCTGGAGCCCGAGGGCTCCAATTACCTACGAGCAGTACTTC. Translation gives CAWSPRAPITYEQYF.

J is TRBJ2-7 and V is TRBV9, with 8 bases that match TRBD2. The CDR3 has 15 amino acids. V was clipped by 7 bases and J by 1 base; unmatched bases: 10. Per the germline V gene, CDR1 is SGDLS and CDR2 is YYNGEE. The CDR3, as DNA: TGTGCCAGCTCCGGGGGGGCAGCTACTTCCTACGAGCAGTACTTC. Protein: CASSGGAATSYEQYF.

The V call is TRBV6-5, the J call TRBJ1-4; TRBD1 is a possible D gene (6 bases). Germline values: CDR1 MNHEY, CDR2 SVGAGI. V lost 6 bases, J lost 8 bases, and 13 bases lay in between. The CDR3 length is 13 residues. In DNA, the CDR3 is TGTGCCAGCAGCACAGGGTTTGGAGAAAAACTGTTTTTT. It is translated as CASSTGFGEKLFF.

CDR3 protein: CASSLVSGAGYTEAFF. The DNA of the CDR3 is TGCGCCAGCAGCTTGGTATCAGGGGCCGGCTACACTGAAGCTTTCTTT. The chain recombines TRBV5-1 with TRBJ1-1; D perhaps matches TRBD1 (6 bases). From germline, CDR1 is SGHRS and CDR2 YFSETQ. This CDR3 has 16 amino acids. Between the trimmed V and J ends, which lost 0 bases and 3 bases, there was a span of 15 bases.

The chain uses TRBV18 and TRBJ1-6, with D possibly being TRBD1 (5 bases). This CDR3 has 15 residues. Looked up from germline, CDR1 is KGHSH and CDR2 is LQKENI. Trimming removed 3 bases at V and 6 bases at J, with 12 bases between. CDR3: CASSPNAGRNSPLHF. CDR3 bases: TGTGCCAGCTCACCGAATGCAGGGCGTAATTCACCCCTCCACTTT.

V is TRBV11-1 and J is TRBJ2-7, with D perhaps matching TRBD2 (6 bases). The CDR3 runs 14 residues. Germline loops: CDR1 SGHAT, CDR2 FQDESV (reference sequence). V shed 5 bases and J shed 1 base, with 12 bases lying between them. CDR3 bases: TGTGCCAGCAGCCTGGGGGGACCGTCCTACGAGCAGTACTTC. It encodes CASSLGGPSYEQYF. The full variable domain, rest sourced from reference TRBV11-1 and TRBJ2-7, is EAEVAQSPRYKITEKSQAVAFWCDPISGHATLYWYRQILGQGPELLVQFQDESVVDDSQLPKDRFSAERLKGVDSTLKIQPAELGDSAMYLCASSLGGPSYEQYFGPGTRLTVT.

The V gene is TRBV19, the J gene TRBJ2-3; 14 nucleotides line up with TRBD2. From germline, CDR1 is LNHDA and CDR2 SQIVND (reference sequence). This CDR3 comprises 19 residues. V lost 6 bases and J lost 6; bases outside the gene matches: 17. CDR3 bases: TGTGCCAGTAGAAGGGGCGGTGCCGGGACTAGCGGGAGCGCTGATACGCAGTATTTT. Its translation is CASRRGGAGTSGSADTQYF.

The V gene is TRBV28, the J gene TRBJ1-5, with D maybe TRBD1 (6 bases). This CDR3 region has 15 residues. V was shortened by 3 bases and J by 2 bases, with 11 bases between the two germline ends. Germline CDR1 MDHEN, CDR2 SYDVKM. CDR3 in amino acids: CASSFQGKRNQPQHF. DNA of the CDR3: TGTGCCAGCAGTTTCCAGGGGAAGCGCAATCAGCCCCAGCATTTT.

The chain joins TRBV5-1 to TRBJ1-5; 10 nucleotides match TRBD1. V shed 4 bases, J shed 5 bases, and the junction held 9 bases outside the gene matches. Germline V gives CDR1 SGHRS, CDR2 YFSETQ. The CDR3 sequence is 16 residues long. CDR3 amino acids: CASSEGQGTRDQPQHF. CDR3 in DNA: TGCGCCAGCAGCGAGGGACAGGGGACGCGCGATCAGCCCCAGCATTTT.

The chain couples TRBV2 to TRBJ1-4; 7 bases fit TRBD1. With V trimmed by 7 bases and J by 5 bases, 7 bases remained unmatched. Germline V gene sequence: CDR1 SNHLY, CDR2 FYNNEI. The CDR3 has 14 residues. The chain's CDR3 is CASMVGTENEKLFF. CDR3 DNA: TGTGCCAGCATGGTCGGGACAGAGAATGAAAAACTGTTTTTT.

The rearrangement uses TRBV28 and TRBJ2-1, with 12 bases aligning to TRBD2. This CDR3 has 18 residues. V shed 5 bases and J 0 bases; nucleotides not matched to a gene: 8. Germline assignment: CDR1 MDHEN and CDR2 SYDVKM. The CDR3 nucleotides read TGTGCCAGCAGTCCCTGGACTAGCGGGATAAGCTCCTACAATGAGCAGTTCTTC. This sequence encodes CASSPWTSGISSYNEQFF.

This chain joins TRBV7-8 and TRBJ1-5, with D perhaps TRBD1 (6 bases). The CDR3 extends over 12 amino acids. Trimming shortened V by 1 base and J by 13 bases, and 11 bases separated the two germline ends. The germline gives CDR1 SGHVS, CDR2 FQNEAQ. CDR3 nucleotide sequence: TGTGCCAGCAGCTTAGGGACAGTTCCGCAGCATTTT. It yields the protein CASSLGTVPQHF.

The chain combines TRBV4-2 with TRBJ2-7; 9 bases agree with TRBD1. Germline V gene sequence: CDR1 LGHNA, CDR2 YNFKEQ. The CDR3 contains 15 residues. The ends lost 4 bases at V and 5 bases at J; junction bases unmatched: 9. Written as DNA, the CDR3 is TGTGCCAGCAGCCCCAGGACAGGGGCTCTTAACGAGCAGTACTTC. It codes for CASSPRTGALNEQYF.

For the CDR3, the DNA is TGTGCCACCAGTGATTCTCAGGGCTATCAGCCCCAGCATTTT. Translated: CATSDSQGYQPQHF. The chain couples TRBV24-1 to TRBJ1-5; D may be TRBD1 (5 bases). Trimming removed 2 bases at V and 5 bases at J, with 9 bases between. The CDR3 is 14 residues long. From germline, CDR1 is KGHDR and CDR2 SFDVKD.

CDR3 sequence reads: CASSATVNTGELFF. CDR3 nucleotide sequence: TGTGCCAGCAGCGCGACAGTAAACACCGGGGAGCTGTTTTTT. The gene calls are TRBV7-3 and TRBJ2-2, with D perhaps TRBD1 (5 bases). Germline V gene sequence: CDR1 SGHTA, CDR2 FQGTGA. The germline V and J ends were trimmed by 5 bases and 2 bases, with 9 bases remaining between them. CDR3 length equals 14 residues.